This T cell receptor beta chain stems from a study of cytomegalovirus exposure and HLA in healthy donors. Whole-study findings and limits: A later analysis reported that several of the most significant clusters appeared to be linked to common viral pathogens, among them Epstein-Barr virus. Relative to equally common others, HLA-associated TCR beta chains showed greater clonal expansion in a later analysis. An assumption of roughly uniform sequencing depth across donors underlay the presence/absence analyses.

For this clone: Its antigen is unknown.

The CDR3 totals 15 residues. Germline CDR1 MNHEY, CDR2 SVGAGI. Trimming took 5 bases from V and 5 from J, leaving 16 bases between them. PCR primers comprised 60 Vbeta and 13 Jbeta primers. Clones were read by immunoSEQ multiplex PCR, and TCRdb kept only the in-frame ones, dropping some. The sample has some 190,000 clones; about 88% are singletons. The chain uses TRBV6-5 and TRBJ2-1; tentative D call: TRBD1 (6 bases). This clonotype was obtained from a woman under 30 in good health and CMV-seronegative. Sequenced material: PBMCs. This CDR3 is CASSLDRPPHNEQFF. As DNA, the CDR3 is TGTGCCAGCAGTCTTGACAGGCCACCCCACAATGAGCAGTTCTTC.